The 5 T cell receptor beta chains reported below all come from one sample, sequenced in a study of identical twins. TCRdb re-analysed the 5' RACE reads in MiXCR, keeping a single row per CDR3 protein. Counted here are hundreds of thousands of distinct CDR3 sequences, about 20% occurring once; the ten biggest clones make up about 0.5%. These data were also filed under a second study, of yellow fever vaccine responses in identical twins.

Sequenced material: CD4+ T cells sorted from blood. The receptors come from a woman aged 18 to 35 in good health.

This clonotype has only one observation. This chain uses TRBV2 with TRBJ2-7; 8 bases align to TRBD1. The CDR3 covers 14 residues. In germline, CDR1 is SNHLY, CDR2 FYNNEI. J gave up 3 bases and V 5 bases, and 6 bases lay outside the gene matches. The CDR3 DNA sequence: TGTGCCAGCAGTAAGACAGGGGTAGGCTACGAGCAGTACTTC. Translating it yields CASSKTGVGYEQYF.

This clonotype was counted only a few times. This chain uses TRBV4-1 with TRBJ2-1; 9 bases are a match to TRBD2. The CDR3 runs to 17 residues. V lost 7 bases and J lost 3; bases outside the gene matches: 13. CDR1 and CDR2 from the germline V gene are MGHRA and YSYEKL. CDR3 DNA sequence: TGCGCCAGCACAAAGGACGGGGCGGGAGGGATCTACAATGAGCAGTTCTTC. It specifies CASTKDGAGGIYNEQFF.

In DNA form, the CDR3 reads TGTGCCAGCAGTGCGGAGGAACTCGAGCAGTACTTC. This encodes CASSAEELEQYF. The chain couples TRBV2 to TRBJ2-7, with a tentative D call TRBD2 (5 bases). Germline assignment: CDR1 SNHLY and CDR2 FYNNEI. The ends were cut back, 4 bases at V and 6 bases at J, with 10 bases in the middle. The CDR3 spans 12 residues.

CDR3 protein: CASSPGPQREQYF. As DNA, the CDR3 is TGTGCCAGCAGCCCCGGGCCCCAAAGGGAGCAGTACTTC. This sequence joins TRBV7-3 and TRBJ2-7; D is ambiguous. V lost 5 bases, J lost 7 bases, and 15 bases lay in between. The CDR3 has 13 residues. Germline assignment: CDR1 SGHTA and CDR2 FQGTGA.

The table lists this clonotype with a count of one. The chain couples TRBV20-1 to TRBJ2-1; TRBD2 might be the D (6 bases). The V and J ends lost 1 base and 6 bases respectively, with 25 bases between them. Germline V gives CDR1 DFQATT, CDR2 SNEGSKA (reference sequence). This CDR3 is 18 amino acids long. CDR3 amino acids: CSARALLAGQGSINEQFF. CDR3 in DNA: TGCAGTGCTAGAGCCCTTTTGGCGGGGCAGGGATCGATCAATGAGCAGTTCTTC.